The 21 T cell receptor beta chains below all came from one sample that was sequenced in a study of T cell responses to AZD1222 COVID-19 vaccine. Produced via immunoSEQ multiplex PCR; TCRdb's table is partial and in-frame only. The repertoire has fewer than 100,000 clones, roughly 88% of them found once; the top ten carry about 19%. Sequenced material: peripheral blood, taken on day 0 of AZD1222 vaccination. These receptor sequences come from an adult in good health.

This chain connects TRBV9 to TRBJ1-2, with TRBD1 identical over 10 bases. The germline gives CDR1 SGDLS, CDR2 YYNGEE. V trimming: 0 bases; J trimming: 7 bases; junction bases outside the gene matches: 3. CDR3 size: 14 residues. The CDR3: CASSVVGTGVGYTF. Here the CDR3 DNA reads TGTGCCAGCAGCGTAGTAGGGACAGGGGTTGGCTACACCTTC.

The chain links TRBV7-2 to TRBJ2-1; 9 bases line up with TRBD2. Germline-derived CDR1 and CDR2 are SGHTA and FQGNSA. The V segment lost 1 base and the J segment 6 bases; nucleotides outside the gene matches: 4. The CDR3 consists of 15 residues. The CDR3 reads CASSLDAGGPNEQFF. The CDR3 DNA is TGTGCCAGCAGCTTAGATGCGGGAGGGCCCAATGAGCAGTTCTTC.

V is TRBV5-4 and J is TRBJ2-3; 8 bases are a match to TRBD1. V shed 2 bases, J shed 7 bases, and the junction held 6 bases outside the gene matches. This CDR3 region has 14 residues. From germline, CDR1 is SGHNT and CDR2 YYREEE (reference sequence). CDR3 loop: CASSFSGGDNTQYF. The CDR3 bases are TGTGCCAGCAGCTTCTCAGGGGGCGATAATACGCAGTATTTT.

This chain links TRBV19 with TRBJ1-5, with TRBD1 matching 8 bases. This CDR3 has 17 amino acids. The junction had 9 bases not matched to a gene; V was cut back by 2 bases and J by 3 bases. Germline V gene sequence: CDR1 LNHDA, CDR2 SQIVND (reference sequence). CDR3 sequence reads: CASSIYGQGAPNQPQHF. The CDR3 bases are TGTGCCAGTAGTATATACGGGCAGGGGGCCCCCAATCAGCCCCAGCATTTT.

The V and J genes are TRBV28 and TRBJ1-1; 8 bases are shared with TRBD1. Germline V CDR1 and CDR2: MDHEN, SYDVKM. The V gene end was trimmed by 2 bases and the J gene end by 1 base; junction bases not matched to a gene: 3. This CDR3 has 15 residues. The chain's CDR3 is CASSLPDRGNTEAFF. CDR3 DNA: TGTGCCAGCAGTTTACCCGACAGGGGGAACACTGAAGCTTTCTTT.

The V and J genes are TRBV28 and TRBJ1-2; D is possibly TRBD1 (5 bases). From germline, CDR1 is MDHEN and CDR2 SYDVKM. Trimming left V 8 bases short and J 4 bases short, with 26 bases between. CDR3 length equals 17 residues. CDR3 sequence reads: CASGSSGGISSSYGYTF. The CDR3 DNA reads TGTGCCAGCGGATCCTCGGGGGGGATCTCCTCCTCCTATGGCTACACCTTC.

This chain joins TRBV9 and TRBJ2-3; D not resolved. CDR3 size: 12 residues. Trimming left V 3 bases short and J 0 bases short, with 2 bases between. In germline, CDR1 is SGDLS, CDR2 YYNGEE. Here the CDR3 DNA reads TGTGCCAGCAGCGCTAGCACAGATACGCAGTATTTT. Translating gives CASSASTDTQYF. Filled out from reference TRBV9 and TRBJ2-3, the complete variable domain reads DSGVTQTPKHLITATGQRVTLRCSPRSGDLSVYWYQQSLDQGLQFLIQYYNGEERAKGNILERFSAQQFPDLHSELNLSSLELGDSALYFCASSASTDTQYFGPGTRLTVL.

The chain has TRBV18 and TRBJ1-3; D is ambiguous. Trimming removed 0 bases at V and 0 bases at J, with 9 bases between. This CDR3 is 16 amino acids long. Germline assignment: CDR1 KGHSH and CDR2 LQKENI. CDR3 region: CASSPPGRPSGNTIYF. As DNA, the CDR3 is TGTGCCAGCTCACCACCAGGCAGGCCCTCTGGAAACACCATATATTTT. Drawing the rest from reference TRBV18 and TRBJ1-3, the complete variable domain is NAGVMQNPRHLVRRRGQEARLRCSPMKGHSHVYWYRQLPEEGLKFMVYLQKENIIDESGMPKERFSAEFPKEGPSILRIQQVVRGDSAAYFCASSPPGRPSGNTIYFGEGSWLTVV.

This rearrangement joins TRBV6-1 to TRBJ2-3; TRBD2 might be the D (6 bases). The CDR3 sequence is 13 residues long. V lost 6 bases and J lost 1, with 8 bases in between. The germline gives CDR1 MNHNS, CDR2 SASEGT. CDR3 residues: CASRQRGTDTQYF. CDR3 coding DNA: TGTGCCAGCAGACAGCGGGGCACAGATACGCAGTATTTT.

The V call is TRBV2, the J call TRBJ2-7, with TRBD1 as a possible D gene (5 bases). Germline values: CDR1 SNHLY, CDR2 FYNNEI. CDR3 length: 13 amino acids. V lost 6 bases to trimming and J lost 0 bases, with 9 bases between them. This CDR3 is CASRQGSSYEQYF. The CDR3 coding sequence is TGTGCCAGCAGGCAGGGTAGCTCCTACGAGCAGTACTTC.

The chain employs TRBV19 and TRBJ2-1; D is unclear. This CDR3 comprises 13 residues. V shed 3 bases and J shed 4 bases, with 7 bases lying between them. CDR1 LNHDA and CDR2 SQIVND come from the germline V gene (reference sequence). CDR3 nucleotides: TGTGCCAGTAGTATGGATAAGTACAATGAGCAGTTCTTC. Translating it yields CASSMDKYNEQFF. The variable domain in full, completed from reference TRBV19 and TRBJ2-1, reads DGGITQSPKYLFRKEGQNVTLSCEQNLNHDAMYWYRQDPGQGLRLIYYSQIVNDFQKGDIAEGYSVSREKKESFPLTVTSAQKNPTAFYLCASSMDKYNEQFFGPGTRLTVL.

The chain recombines TRBV3-1 (or the pseudogene TRBV3-2) with TRBJ1-1; no clear D. CDR3 size: 15 residues. The germline V gene has CDR1 LGHDT and CDR2 YNNKEL (reference sequence). Trimming pared 0 bases from V and 1 base from J, leaving 9 bases between. CDR3 sequence: CASSQEGVWNTEAFF. For the CDR3, the DNA is TGTGCCAGCAGCCAAGAGGGAGTGTGGAACACTGAAGCTTTCTTT.

This chain links TRBV9 with TRBJ1-2; TRBD1 might be the D (6 bases). This CDR3 has 14 amino acids. V lost 3 bases, J lost 7 bases, and 16 bases lay in between. CDR1 SGDLS and CDR2 YYNGEE come from the germline V gene. The CDR3 nucleotides read TGTGCCAGCAGCGCCTCGGACAGTGGGAGTGGCTACACCTTC. Translation gives CASSASDSGSGYTF.

The chain has TRBV12-3 or TRBV12-4 and TRBJ2-7, with 9 positions matching TRBD1. The CDR3 covers 13 residues. V was pared by 6 bases and J by 2 bases, with 2 bases of the junction left unmatched. The CDR3 nucleotides are TGTGCCAGCAGAGACAGGGGGGCCTACGAGCAGTACTTC. This sequence encodes CASRDRGAYEQYF.

The V gene is TRBV7-2, the J gene TRBJ2-3; TRBD2 agrees at 9 bases. Germline CDR1 reads SGHTA; CDR2 reads FQGNSA. Trimming took 3 bases from V and 6 from J; bases not matched to a gene: 16. The CDR3 has 18 residues. The CDR3 loop reads CASSFPPRGAGGRDTQYF. In DNA, the CDR3 is TGTGCCAGCAGCTTCCCCCCCCGAGGCGCGGGGGGGCGGGATACGCAGTATTTT.

The chain is built from TRBV2 and TRBJ1-5, with D perhaps TRBD1 (6 bases). V lost 6 bases, J lost 7 bases, and 13 bases lay in between. The germline V gene has CDR1 SNHLY and CDR2 FYNNEI. The CDR3 has 13 residues. This chain's CDR3 is CASRGTGGQPQHF. The DNA of the CDR3 is TGTGCCAGCAGAGGGACGGGGGGCCAGCCCCAGCATTTT.

The chain combines TRBV28 with TRBJ1-2; D uncertain. The V gene lost 1 base and the J gene lost 3 bases, with 12 bases spanning the gap. CDR3 length: 15 amino acids. Per the germline V gene, CDR1 is MDHEN and CDR2 is SYDVKM. The CDR3 DNA follows: TGTGCCAGCAGTTTATCGGGCAGTAGGTACTATGGCTACACCTTC. Translated: CASSLSGSRYYGYTF.

This rearrangement joins TRBV19 to TRBJ1-2, with D tentatively TRBD1 (6 bases). Per the germline V gene, CDR1 is LNHDA and CDR2 is SQIVND (reference sequence). V was trimmed by 5 bases and J by 2 bases, leaving 12 bases between them. The CDR3 runs 14 residues. The CDR3 region is CASSRDGQNYGYTF. Written as DNA, the CDR3 is TGTGCCAGTAGTCGAGACGGACAGAACTATGGCTACACCTTC.

The rearrangement links TRBV7-2 to TRBJ2-7, with TRBD1 identical over 9 bases. This CDR3 has 14 residues. Per the germline V gene, CDR1 is SGHTA and CDR2 is FQGNSA. Trimming removed 4 bases from V and 4 bases from J; junction bases left unmatched: 5. CDR3 sequence reads: CASSYDRGYYEQYF. The CDR3, as DNA: TGTGCCAGCAGCTACGACAGGGGGTATTACGAGCAGTACTTC.

The rearrangement links TRBV6-6 to TRBJ1-1, with D unresolved. Germline V gives CDR1 MNHNY, CDR2 SVGAGI (reference sequence). The CDR3 contains 13 residues. Between the trimmed V and J ends, which lost 6 bases and 3 bases, there was a span of 11 bases. The CDR3 here is CASSPNGDTEAFF. In DNA, the CDR3 is TGTGCCAGCAGCCCAAATGGGGACACTGAAGCTTTCTTT.

The chain joins TRBV20-1 to TRBJ2-7; no clear D. The germline gives CDR1 DFQATT, CDR2 SNEGSKA (reference sequence). Trimming took off 1 base at V and 5 bases at J, with 6 bases between the two ends. The CDR3 spans 11 residues. The CDR3 nucleotides are TGCAGTGCTAGAGTCGGTAACGAGCAGTACTTC. It yields the protein CSARVGNEQYF.